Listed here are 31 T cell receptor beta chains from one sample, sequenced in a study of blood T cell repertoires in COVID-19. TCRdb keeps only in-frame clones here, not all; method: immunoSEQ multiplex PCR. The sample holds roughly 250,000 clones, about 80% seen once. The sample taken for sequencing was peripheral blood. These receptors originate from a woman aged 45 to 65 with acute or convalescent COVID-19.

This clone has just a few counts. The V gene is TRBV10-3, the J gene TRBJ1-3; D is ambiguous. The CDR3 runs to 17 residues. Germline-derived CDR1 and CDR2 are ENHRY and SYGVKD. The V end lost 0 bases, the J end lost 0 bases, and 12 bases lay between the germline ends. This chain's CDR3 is CAISESPGRGSGNTIYF. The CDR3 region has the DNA TGTGCCATCAGTGAGTCCCCAGGACGGGGCTCTGGAAACACCATATATTTT.

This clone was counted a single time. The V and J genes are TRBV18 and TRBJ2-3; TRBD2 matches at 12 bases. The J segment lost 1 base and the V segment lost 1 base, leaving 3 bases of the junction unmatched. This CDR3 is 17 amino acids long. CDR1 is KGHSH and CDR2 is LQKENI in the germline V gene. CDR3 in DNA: TGTGCCAGCTCACCACGACTAGCGGGGGCCGGCACAGATACGCAGTATTTT. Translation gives CASSPRLAGAGTDTQYF.

CDR3 sequence (DNA): TGTGCCATCAGTGAGTCGGGACAGGGGGCGCGAAATACGCAGTATTTT. This codes for CAISESGQGARNTQYF. The V and J genes are TRBV10-3 and TRBJ2-3, with TRBD1 identical over 12 bases. Trimming removed 0 bases from V and 7 bases from J; junction bases left unmatched: 5. Germline lookup yields CDR1 ENHRY and CDR2 SYGVKD. This CDR3 comprises 16 residues.

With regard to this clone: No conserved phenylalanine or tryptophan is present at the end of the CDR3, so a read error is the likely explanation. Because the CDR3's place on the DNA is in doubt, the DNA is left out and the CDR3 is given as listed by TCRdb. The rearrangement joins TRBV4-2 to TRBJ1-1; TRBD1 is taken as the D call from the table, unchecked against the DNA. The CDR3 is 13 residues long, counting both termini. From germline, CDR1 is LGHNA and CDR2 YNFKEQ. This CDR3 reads CASSQTDRGETSI.

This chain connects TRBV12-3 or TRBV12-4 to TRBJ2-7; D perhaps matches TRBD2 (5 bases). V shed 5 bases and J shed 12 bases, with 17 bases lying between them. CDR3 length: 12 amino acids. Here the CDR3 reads CASSPHDGKGYF. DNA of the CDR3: TGTGCCAGCAGTCCGCACGACGGGAAGGGGTACTTC.

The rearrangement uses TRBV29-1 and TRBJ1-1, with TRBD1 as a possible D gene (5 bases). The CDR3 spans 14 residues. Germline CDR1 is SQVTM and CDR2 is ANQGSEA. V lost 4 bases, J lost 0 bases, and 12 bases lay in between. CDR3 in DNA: TGCAGCGTTGTTGTAGGGGCCATGAACACTGAAGCTTTCTTT. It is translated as CSVVVGAMNTEAFF.

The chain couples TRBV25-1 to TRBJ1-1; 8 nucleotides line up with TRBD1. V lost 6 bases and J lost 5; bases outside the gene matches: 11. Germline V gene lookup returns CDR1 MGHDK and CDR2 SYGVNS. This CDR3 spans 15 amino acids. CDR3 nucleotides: TGTGCCAGCAGGCAGGGGGCGGTCCTGGGAACTGAAGCTTTCTTT. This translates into CASRQGAVLGTEAFF.

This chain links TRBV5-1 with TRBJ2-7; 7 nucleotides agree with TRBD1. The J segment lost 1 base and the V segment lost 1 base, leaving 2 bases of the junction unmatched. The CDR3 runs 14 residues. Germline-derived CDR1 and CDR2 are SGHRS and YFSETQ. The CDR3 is CASSLSGQSYEQYF. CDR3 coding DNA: TGCGCCAGCAGCTTGTCGGGACAGTCCTACGAGCAGTACTTC. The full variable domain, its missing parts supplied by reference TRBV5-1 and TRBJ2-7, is KAGVTQTPRYLIKTRGQQVTLSCSPISGHRSVSWYQQTPGQGLQFLFEYFSETQRNKGNFPGRFSGRQFSNSRSEMNVSTLELGDSALYLCASSLSGQSYEQYFGPGTRLTVT.

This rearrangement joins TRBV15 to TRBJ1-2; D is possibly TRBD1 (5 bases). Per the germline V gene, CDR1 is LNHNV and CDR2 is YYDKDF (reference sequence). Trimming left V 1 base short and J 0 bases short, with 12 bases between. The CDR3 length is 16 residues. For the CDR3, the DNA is TGTGCCACCAGCAGAGCCCCGGGACTAGCTAACTATGGCTACACCTTC. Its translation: CATSRAPGLANYGYTF.

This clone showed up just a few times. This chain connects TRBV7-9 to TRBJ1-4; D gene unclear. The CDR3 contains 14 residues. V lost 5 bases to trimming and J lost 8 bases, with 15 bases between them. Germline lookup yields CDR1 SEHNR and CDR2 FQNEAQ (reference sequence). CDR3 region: CASSPATRGEKLFF. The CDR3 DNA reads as TGTGCCAGCAGCCCCGCAACTCGAGGCGAAAAACTGTTTTTT.

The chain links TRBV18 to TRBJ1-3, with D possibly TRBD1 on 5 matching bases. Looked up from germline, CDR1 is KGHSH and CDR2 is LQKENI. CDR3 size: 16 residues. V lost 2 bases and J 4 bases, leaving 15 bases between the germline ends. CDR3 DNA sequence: TGTGCCAGCTCACCAGCCGGGACTCCGCGGGGAAACACCATATATTTT. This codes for CASSPAGTPRGNTIYF. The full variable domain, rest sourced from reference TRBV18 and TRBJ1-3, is NAGVMQNPRHLVRRRGQEARLRCSPMKGHSHVYWYRQLPEEGLKFMVYLQKENIIDESGMPKERFSAEFPKEGPSILRIQQVVRGDSAAYFCASSPAGTPRGNTIYFGEGSWLTVV.

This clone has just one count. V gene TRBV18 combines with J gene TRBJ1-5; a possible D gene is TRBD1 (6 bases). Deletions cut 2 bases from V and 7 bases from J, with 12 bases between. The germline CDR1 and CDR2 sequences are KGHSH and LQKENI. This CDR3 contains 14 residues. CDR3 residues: CASSPTGREQPQHF. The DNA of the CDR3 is TGTGCCAGCTCACCAACAGGGAGGGAGCAGCCCCAGCATTTT.

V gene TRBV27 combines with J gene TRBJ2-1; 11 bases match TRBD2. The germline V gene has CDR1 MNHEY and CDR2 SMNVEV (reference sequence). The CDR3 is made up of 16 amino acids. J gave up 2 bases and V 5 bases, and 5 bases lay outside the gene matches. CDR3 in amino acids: CASSQQLAGAYNEQFF. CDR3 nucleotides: TGTGCCAGCAGTCAACAACTAGCGGGAGCCTACAATGAGCAGTTCTTC.

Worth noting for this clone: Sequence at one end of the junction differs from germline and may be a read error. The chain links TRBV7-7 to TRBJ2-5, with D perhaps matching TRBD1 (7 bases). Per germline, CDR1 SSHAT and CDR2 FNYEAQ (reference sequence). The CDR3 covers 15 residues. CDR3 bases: TGTGCTAGCAGCCTACTCGGAGGGGGCGGGGAGACCCAGTACTTC. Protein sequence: CASSLLGGGGETQYF.

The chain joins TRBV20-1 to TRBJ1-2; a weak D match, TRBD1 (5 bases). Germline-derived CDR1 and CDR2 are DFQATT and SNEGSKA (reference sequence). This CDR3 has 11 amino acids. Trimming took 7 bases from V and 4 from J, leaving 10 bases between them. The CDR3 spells CSGEGFYGYTF. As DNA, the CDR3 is TGCAGTGGGGAGGGGTTCTATGGCTACACCTTC.

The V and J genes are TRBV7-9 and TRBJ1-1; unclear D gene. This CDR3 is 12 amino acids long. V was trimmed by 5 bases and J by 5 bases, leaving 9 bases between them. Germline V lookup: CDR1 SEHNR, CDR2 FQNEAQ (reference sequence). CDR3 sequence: CASSPDVTEAFF. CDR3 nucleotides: TGTGCCAGCAGCCCAGATGTTACTGAAGCTTTCTTT.

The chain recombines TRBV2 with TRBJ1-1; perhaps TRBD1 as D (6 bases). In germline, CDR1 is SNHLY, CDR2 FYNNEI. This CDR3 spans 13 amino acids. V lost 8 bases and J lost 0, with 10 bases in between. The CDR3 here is CASLRDMNTEAFF. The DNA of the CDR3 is TGTGCCAGCCTCAGGGACATGAACACTGAAGCTTTCTTT.

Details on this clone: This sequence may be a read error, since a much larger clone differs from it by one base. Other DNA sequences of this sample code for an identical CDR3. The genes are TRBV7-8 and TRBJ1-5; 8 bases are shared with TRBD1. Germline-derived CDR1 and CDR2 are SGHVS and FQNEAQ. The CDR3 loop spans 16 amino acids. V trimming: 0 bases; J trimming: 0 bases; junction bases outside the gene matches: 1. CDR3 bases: TGTGCCAGCAGCTTAGCAGGACAGGGTAGCAATCAGCCCCAGCATTTT. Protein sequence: CASSLAGQGSNQPQHF.

Written as DNA, the CDR3 is TGTGCCATCAGTGAGACAGATACGAACACTGAAGCTTTCTTT. As protein: CAISETDTNTEAFF. The rearrangement joins TRBV10-3 to TRBJ1-1; no clear D gene. This CDR3 comprises 14 residues. Trimming pared 2 bases from V and 1 base from J, leaving 8 bases between. Germline loops: CDR1 ENHRY, CDR2 SYGVKD.

The CDR3 DNA reads as TGTGCCAGCAGTTTATTAAAGGGGGAAGCAGGGTGGGAGACCCAGTACTTC. It specifies CASSLLKGEAGWETQYF. The chain links TRBV28 to TRBJ2-5; a possible D gene is TRBD1 (6 bases). The germline V and J ends were trimmed by 1 base and 5 bases, with 20 bases remaining between them. CDR3 length: 17 amino acids. The V gene's germline CDR1 is MDHEN and CDR2 SYDVKM.

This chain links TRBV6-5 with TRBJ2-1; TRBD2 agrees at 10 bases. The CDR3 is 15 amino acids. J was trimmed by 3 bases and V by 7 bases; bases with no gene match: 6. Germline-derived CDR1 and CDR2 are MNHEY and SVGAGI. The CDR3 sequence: CASTKSSGSYNEQFF. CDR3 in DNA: TGTGCCAGCACGAAATCTAGCGGGAGCTACAATGAGCAGTTCTTC.

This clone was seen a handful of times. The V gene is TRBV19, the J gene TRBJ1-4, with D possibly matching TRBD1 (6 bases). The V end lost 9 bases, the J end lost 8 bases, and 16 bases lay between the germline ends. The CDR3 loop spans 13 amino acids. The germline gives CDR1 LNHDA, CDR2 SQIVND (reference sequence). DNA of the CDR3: TGTGCCAGCTCACAGGGAGGGGAAGAAAAACTGTTTTTT. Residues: CASSQGGEEKLFF. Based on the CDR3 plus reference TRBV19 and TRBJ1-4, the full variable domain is DGGITQSPKYLFRKEGQNVTLSCEQNLNHDAMYWYRQDPGQGLRLIYYSQIVNDFQKGDIAEGYSVSREKKESFPLTVTSAQKNPTAFYLCASSQGGEEKLFFGSGTQLSVL.

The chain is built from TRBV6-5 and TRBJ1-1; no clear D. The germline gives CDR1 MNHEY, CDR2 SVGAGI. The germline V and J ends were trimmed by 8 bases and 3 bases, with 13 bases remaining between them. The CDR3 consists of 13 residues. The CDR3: CASGTEIDTEAFF. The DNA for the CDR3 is TGTGCCAGCGGAACAGAAATCGACACTGAAGCTTTCTTT.

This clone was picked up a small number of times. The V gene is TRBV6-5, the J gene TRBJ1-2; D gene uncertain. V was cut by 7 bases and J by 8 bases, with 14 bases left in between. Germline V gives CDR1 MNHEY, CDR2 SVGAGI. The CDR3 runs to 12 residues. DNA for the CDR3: TGTGCCAGCACCGACATGGGCTGGGGCTACACCTTC. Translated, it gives CASTDMGWGYTF.

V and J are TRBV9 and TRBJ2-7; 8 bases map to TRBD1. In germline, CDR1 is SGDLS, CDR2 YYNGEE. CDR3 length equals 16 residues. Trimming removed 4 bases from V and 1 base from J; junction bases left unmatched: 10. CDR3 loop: CASSPTRTGRSYEQYF. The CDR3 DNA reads TGTGCCAGCAGCCCAACCCGGACAGGGCGATCCTACGAGCAGTACTTC. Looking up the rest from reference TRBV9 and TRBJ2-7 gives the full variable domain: DSGVTQTPKHLITATGQRVTLRCSPRSGDLSVYWYQQSLDQGLQFLIQYYNGEERAKGNILERFSAQQFPDLHSELNLSSLELGDSALYFCASSPTRTGRSYEQYFGPGTRLTVT.

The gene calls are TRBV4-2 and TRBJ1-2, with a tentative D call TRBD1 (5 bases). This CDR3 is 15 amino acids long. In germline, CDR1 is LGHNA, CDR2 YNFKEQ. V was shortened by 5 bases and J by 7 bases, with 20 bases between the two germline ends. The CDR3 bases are TGTGCCAGCAGCGAATTCCAGGGAAAGGAAATTGGCTACACCTTC. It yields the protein CASSEFQGKEIGYTF.

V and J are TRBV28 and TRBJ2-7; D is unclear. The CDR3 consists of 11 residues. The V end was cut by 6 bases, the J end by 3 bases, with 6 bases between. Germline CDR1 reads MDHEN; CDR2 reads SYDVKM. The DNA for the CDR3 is TGTGCCAGCAGGAACAACTACGAGCAGTACTTC. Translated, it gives CASRNNYEQYF.

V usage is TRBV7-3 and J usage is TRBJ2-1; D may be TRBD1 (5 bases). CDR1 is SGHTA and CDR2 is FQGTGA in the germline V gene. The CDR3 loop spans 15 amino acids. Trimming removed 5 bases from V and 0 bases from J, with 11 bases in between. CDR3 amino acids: CASSTDSSSYNEQFF. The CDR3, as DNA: TGTGCCAGCAGCACAGACAGCTCCTCCTACAATGAGCAGTTCTTC.

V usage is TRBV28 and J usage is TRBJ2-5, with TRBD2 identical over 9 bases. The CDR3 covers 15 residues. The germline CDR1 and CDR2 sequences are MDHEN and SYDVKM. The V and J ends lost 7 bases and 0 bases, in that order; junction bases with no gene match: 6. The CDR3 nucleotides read TGTGCCAGCACCGGGAGCGGGGGGCACCAAGAGACCCAGTACTTC. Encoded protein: CASTGSGGHQETQYF.

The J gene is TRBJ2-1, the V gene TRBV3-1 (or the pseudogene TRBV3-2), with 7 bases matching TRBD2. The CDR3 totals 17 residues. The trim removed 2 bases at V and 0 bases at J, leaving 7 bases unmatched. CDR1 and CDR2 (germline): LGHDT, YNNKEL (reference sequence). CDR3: CASSQWAGATSYNEQFF. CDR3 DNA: TGTGCCAGCAGCCAATGGGCGGGAGCGACCTCCTACAATGAGCAGTTCTTC.

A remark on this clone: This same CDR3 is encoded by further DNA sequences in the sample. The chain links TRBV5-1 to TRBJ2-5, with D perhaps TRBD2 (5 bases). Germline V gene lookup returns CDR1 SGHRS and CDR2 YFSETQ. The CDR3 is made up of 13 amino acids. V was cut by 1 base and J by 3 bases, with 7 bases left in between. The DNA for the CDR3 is TGCGCCAGCAGCTTGCCCGGGAAAGAGACCCAGTACTTC. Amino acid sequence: CASSLPGKETQYF. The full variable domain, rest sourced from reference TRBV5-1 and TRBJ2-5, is KAGVTQTPRYLIKTRGQQVTLSCSPISGHRSVSWYQQTPGQGLQFLFEYFSETQRNKGNFPGRFSGRQFSNSRSEMNVSTLELGDSALYLCASSLPGKETQYFGPGTRLLVL.